This T cell receptor (beta chain) emerged from a study of tumor-infiltrating lymphocytes in oesophageal squamous cell carcinoma. V shed 0 bases, J shed 1 base, and the junction held 13 bases outside the gene matches. CDR3 length equals 20 residues. Germline CDR1 MNHEY, CDR2 SVGAGI. This clonotype was seen a few times. TCRdb called the PCR reads again in MiXCR, with one record for every CDR3 protein. The repertoire holds 15,000 to 20,000 distinct CDR3 sequences, over 40% seen once, with around 35% in the top ten. This sequence originates from a female donor with esophageal squamous cell carcinoma. The specimen was normal esophageal tissue next to the tumor. The chain employs TRBV6-5 and TRBJ2-3, with 10 bases lining up with TRBD2. In DNA form, the CDR3 reads TGTGCCAGCAGTTACTCTAGGACAGTTTTCCTAGCGGGGGGCACAGATACGCAGTATTTT. Translated, it gives CASSYSRTVFLAGGTDTQYF.